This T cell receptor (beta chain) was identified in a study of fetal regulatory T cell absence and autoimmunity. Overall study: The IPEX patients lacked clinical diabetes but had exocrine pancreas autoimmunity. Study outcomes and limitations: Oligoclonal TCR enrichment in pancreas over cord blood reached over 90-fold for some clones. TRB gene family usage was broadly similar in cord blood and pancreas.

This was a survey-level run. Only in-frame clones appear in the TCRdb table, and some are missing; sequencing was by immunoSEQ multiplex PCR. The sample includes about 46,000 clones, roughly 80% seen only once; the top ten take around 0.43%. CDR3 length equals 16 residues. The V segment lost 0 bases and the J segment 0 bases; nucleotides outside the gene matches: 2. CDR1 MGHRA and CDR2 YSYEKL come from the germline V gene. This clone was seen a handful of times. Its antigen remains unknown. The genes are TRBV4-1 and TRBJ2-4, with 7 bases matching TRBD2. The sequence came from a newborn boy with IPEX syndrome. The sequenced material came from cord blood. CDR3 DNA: TGCGCCAGCAGCCAAGATGGCGGGGGAGCCAAAAACATTCAGTACTTC. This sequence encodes CASSQDGGGAKNIQYF.